The rows below give T cell receptor beta chains drawn from one sample of a study of T cells in Graves' hyperthyroidism and ophthalmopathy. TCRdb reanalysed the multiplex PCR reads using MiXCR and keeps one entry per CDR3 protein. The sample contains about 510,000 distinct CDR3 sequences, over 35% of which appear only once. The sequencing sample was made of peripheral blood or thyroid tissue (not recorded which). The receptors come from an adult woman with Graves' disease, either hyperthyroidism or ophthalmopathy (not recorded which). Both conserved end residues are part of each CDR3. The D gene is left open where the match is weak. Clone size is shown for a subset of rows, as once, few, many or a class of expanded clone.

v_call	d_call	clone_size	j_call	cdr3_nt	cdr3_aa
TRBV7-2	NA	few	TRBJ1-6	TGTGCCAGCAGCTTAGTTGGGAAGTATAATTCACCCCTCCACTTT	CASSLVGKYNSPLHF
TRBV4-1	TRBD1	many	TRBJ1-5	TGCGCCAGCAGCTTGCGGACAGGGATCAATCAGCCCCAGCATTTT	CASSLRTGINQPQHF
TRBV2	NA	few	TRBJ1-2	TGTGCCAGCAGTGAGCAGCTTAACTATGGCTACACCTTC	CASSEQLNYGYTF
TRBV19	NA	NA	TRBJ1-1	TGTGCCAGTAGAAATAGACAGACTCGAAACACTGAAGCTTTCTTT	CASRNRQTRNTEAFF
TRBV28	NA	few	TRBJ1-1	TGTGCCAGCACCAAGGGCAGGAACACTGAAGCTTTCTTT	CASTKGRNTEAFF
TRBV5-1	NA	few	TRBJ1-1	TGCGCCAGCAGCTGGCAACAGGAGGAGGCTGAAGCTTTCTTT	CASSWQQEEAEAFF
TRBV10-1	NA	many	TRBJ1-1	TGCGCCAGCAGCGCAGGGGCGAACACTGAAGCTTTCTTT	CASSAGANTEAFF
TRBV29-1	TRBD2	many	TRBJ2-5	TGCAGCGTTGAGGAGGGGCTGAGACTAGCGGGGCCACAAGAGACCCAGTACTTC	CSVEEGLRLAGPQETQYF
TRBV7-8	TRBD2	NA	TRBJ2-1	TGTGCCAGCAGCTTGGGACTAGCTAACAATGAGCAGTTCTTC	CASSLGLANNEQFF
TRBV27	TRBD1	NA	TRBJ1-2	TGTGCCAGCAGTTCCCATCCGGGACAGGGTTTGGGAGGCTACACCTTC	CASSSHPGQGLGGYTF
TRBV2	NA	NA	TRBJ2-2	TGTGCCAGCAGTGATCCTAGGACCGGGGAGCTGTTTTTT	CASSDPRTGELFF
TRBV7-2	NA	many	TRBJ2-7	TGTGCCAGCAGCTTACCCTACTACGAGCAGTACTTC	CASSLPYYEQYF
TRBV7-9	TRBD2	NA	TRBJ2-7	TGTGCCAGCAGCCCCTGGGGGGGGTCCTACGAGCAGTACTTC	CASSPWGGSYEQYF
TRBV11-2	NA	many	TRBJ2-2	TGTGCCAGCAGCTTACTGGGCAGCTCCCCCGGGGAGCTGTTTTTT	CASSLLGSSPGELFF
TRBV7-8	NA	few	TRBJ1-2	TGTGCCAGCAGACCTCCAGGGGATCGGGTCGGTGGCTACACCTTC	CASRPPGDRVGGYTF
TRBV12-3/TRBV12-4	NA	NA	TRBJ2-5	TGTGCCAGCAACGGTTTCTACCAAGAGACCCAGTACTTC	CASNGFYQETQYF
TRBV6-6	NA	NA	TRBJ2-7	TGTGCCACTCAACAGGGTTACGAGCAGTACTTC	CATQQGYEQYF
TRBV25-1	TRBD1	few	TRBJ1-5	TGTGCCAGCAGTCCGGACAGGGTGTATCAGCCCCAGCATTTT	CASSPDRVYQPQHF
TRBV20-1	NA	many	TRBJ2-3	TGCAGTGCTATCCCGGCCGCAACAGATACGCAGTATTTT	CSAIPAATDTQYF
TRBV5-1	TRBD1	NA	TRBJ1-1	TGCGCCAGCAGCCTAAGGACAGGCGCGAACACTGAAGCTTTCTTT	CASSLRTGANTEAFF
TRBV20-1	TRBD1	many	TRBJ1-2	TGCAGTGCTGAGGACAGGACGAACTATGGCTACACCTTC	CSAEDRTNYGYTF
TRBV9	NA	NA	TRBJ2-7	TGTGCCAGCAGCTGGGACGTCTCCTACGAGCAGTACTTC	CASSWDVSYEQYF
TRBV2	TRBD1	NA	TRBJ2-2	TGTGCCAGCAGAGGGGGACAGGCGGTCACCGGGGAGCTGTTTTTT	CASRGGQAVTGELFF
TRBV2	NA	NA	TRBJ2-3	TGTGCCAGCAGTGTCGACTGGAAGGATACGCAGTATTTT	CASSVDWKDTQYF
TRBV2	TRBD2	NA	TRBJ2-1	TGTGCCAGCAGTGAAGTGCTAGCGGGAGCCCTACAGTTCTTC	CASSEVLAGALQFF
TRBV6-5	NA	many	TRBJ2-7	TGTGCCAGCAGACTACCCGGGACCCCCTACGAGCAGTACTTC	CASRLPGTPYEQYF
TRBV5-5	NA	NA	TRBJ2-7	TGTGCCAGCAGCTTGGCCGGGGGATCCGACGAGCAGTACTTC	CASSLAGGSDEQYF
TRBV7-6	TRBD1	many	TRBJ2-2	TGTGCCAGCAGCCCCCCCGGGACAGGAAACACCGGGGAGCTGTTTTTT	CASSPPGTGNTGELFF
TRBV28	TRBD1	NA	TRBJ1-6	TGTGCCAGCAGCATCGGACAGGGGCAAAGGAGTAATAATTCACCCCTCCACTTT	CASSIGQGQRSNNSPLHF
TRBV20-1	TRBD1	many	TRBJ1-1	TGCAGTGCTTTGACAGGGGGTTTCGGTACTGAAGCTTTCTTT	CSALTGGFGTEAFF
TRBV7-9	NA	NA	TRBJ1-2	TGTGCCAGCAGCGCCTCACCACGACAGGAAAACAACTATGGCTACACCTTC	CASSASPRQENNYGYTF
TRBV7-9	NA	NA	TRBJ1-1	NA	CASSFYICSARGQGWTEAFF
TRBV29-1	NA	many	TRBJ1-1	TGCAGCGTTGTTCGTTTGGGCACTGAAGCTTTCTTT	CSVVRLGTEAFF
TRBV6-5	NA	many	TRBJ2-7	TGTGCCAGCAGTTACTCATCCAGCTACGAGCAGTACTTC	CASSYSSSYEQYF
TRBV7-2	TRBD2	NA	TRBJ2-2	TGTGCCAGCAGCTTAGACGTCCGGGGACTAGCGGGAAAACGCACCGGGGAGCTGTTTTTT	CASSLDVRGLAGKRTGELFF
TRBV5-8	TRBD2	many	TRBJ2-5	TGTGCCAGCAGCTTGGTCGCTAGCGGACAAGAGACCCAGTACTTC	CASSLVASGQETQYF
TRBV7-9	TRBD1	NA	TRBJ2-7	TGTGCCAGCAGTTTCGGACCGGGACAGGGAGTGTACGAGCAGTACTTC	CASSFGPGQGVYEQYF
TRBV11-2	NA	NA	TRBJ2-7	TGTGCCAGCAGCTTGTACAGGAGCCCATACGAGCAGTACTTC	CASSLYRSPYEQYF
TRBV20-1	NA	NA	TRBJ2-7	TGCAGTGCCTCAGGGAGGTTGCGGACCGGGCAGTACTTC	CSASGRLRTGQYF
TRBV7-3	TRBD2	many	TRBJ2-2	TGTGCCAGCAGCTTAACGGCTAGCGGGAAGGTCGGGGAGCTGTTTTTT	CASSLTASGKVGELFF
TRBV6-6	NA	many	TRBJ1-1	TGTGCCAGCAGACGACAGGTGTACACTGAAGCTTTCTTT	CASRRQVYTEAFF
TRBV7-2	NA	many	TRBJ2-5	TGTGCCAGCAGCCCCCGACTCACCTCCCAAGAGACCCAGTACTTC	CASSPRLTSQETQYF
TRBV6-2/TRBV6-3	NA	many	TRBJ1-1	TGTGCCAGCAGTTACCTTGGCCGCAGGGAGGCTTTCTTT	CASSYLGRREAFF
TRBV5-5	TRBD1	NA	TRBJ1-1	TGTGCCAGCAGCCGGGACAGGGGGTGGACTGAAGCTTTCTTT	CASSRDRGWTEAFF
TRBV7-2	NA	NA	TRBJ1-5	TGTGCCAGCAGCTTAACTATGGCAGCTAATCAGCCCCAGCATTTT	CASSLTMAANQPQHF
TRBV11-1	TRBD2	NA	TRBJ2-5	TGTGCCAGCAGCGTTTCCCTAGCGGGAGGGAGGCAAGAGACCCAGTACTTC	CASSVSLAGGRQETQYF
TRBV28	NA	few	TRBJ1-1	TGTGCCAGCAGTCCTCCCGATGGAAACACTGAAGCTTTCTTT	CASSPPDGNTEAFF
TRBV10-3	NA	NA	TRBJ1-5	TGTGCCGGCAGCCCTGCGGGTCCCAATCAGCCCCAGCATTTT	CAGSPAGPNQPQHF
TRBV4-1	NA	NA	TRBJ1-2	TGCGCCAGCAGCCAAGTGGCAGGGATCTATGGCTACACCTTC	CASSQVAGIYGYTF
TRBV29-1	TRBD1	NA	TRBJ1-2	TGCAGCGTCCCTGATACAGGGGCGAATGGCTACACCTTC	CSVPDTGANGYTF
TRBV2	NA	NA	TRBJ2-7	TGTGCCAGCAGTGAACTCAGGGTGGGCTACGAGCAGTACTTC	CASSELRVGYEQYF
TRBV29-1	NA	NA	TRBJ2-7	TGCAGCTTGGTGGGAGTCCATCCTGCCGAGCAGTACTTC	CSLVGVHPAEQYF
TRBV20-1	NA	many	TRBJ2-7	TGCAGTGGGGGGGGAACAGGGTTCTACGAGCAGTACTTC	CSGGGTGFYEQYF
TRBV29-1	NA	many	TRBJ2-5	TGCAGCGTTGATGCGGCACAGGGTAGAACCCAGTACTTC	CSVDAAQGRTQYF
TRBV28	NA	few	TRBJ1-2	TGTGCCAGCAGCGTCAGGGGACCGAACTATGGCTACACCTTC	CASSVRGPNYGYTF
TRBV2	TRBD1	few	TRBJ1-1	TGTGCCACCAAAACGACAGGGTTCATCCTAAACACTGAAGCTTTCTTT	CATKTTGFILNTEAFF
TRBV7-9	TRBD1	many	TRBJ2-5	TGTGCCAGCAGCTTTCCCGGGACAGGGGTAGAGACCCAGTACTTC	CASSFPGTGVETQYF
TRBV28	NA	NA	TRBJ1-5	TGTGCCAGCAGTCAGAATAGCAATCAGCCCCAGCATTTT	CASSQNSNQPQHF
TRBV4-3	NA	many	TRBJ1-6	TGCGCCAGCAGCCAAGGATCTTATAATTCACCCCTCCACTTT	CASSQGSYNSPLHF
TRBV15	NA	few	TRBJ2-7	TGTGCCACCAGCGAGGACTACGAGCAGTACTTC	CATSEDYEQYF